A selection of T cell receptor beta chains follows, all from one sample in a study of blood T cells in healthy people across ages. MiXCR was run by TCRdb on the 5' RACE reads, yielding one entry per CDR3 protein. The data contain roughly 560,000 distinct CDR3 sequences, around 24% of them singletons. The data were also submitted as part of a second study, on T cells of mothers and their children.

The specimen was blood. The receptors originated from a boy younger than 18 in good health. The CDR3 runs from the conserved cysteine through the conserved F or W. Each record gives: D gene, J gene, V gene, clone size, CDR3 DNA, CDR3 protein. D genes are given only for firm matches. Clone size appears in some rows only: once, few, many, or a class for an expanded clone.

d_call: -; j_call: TRBJ2-7; v_call: TRBV20-1; clone_size: -; cdr3_nt: TGCAGTGCTTTTTTACCCTACGAGCAGTACTTC; cdr3_aa: CSAFLPYEQYF
d_call: -; j_call: TRBJ2-7; v_call: TRBV20-1; clone_size: few; cdr3_nt: TGCAGTGCTAATAACTATTTCTACGAGCAGTACTTC; cdr3_aa: CSANNYFYEQYF
d_call: -; j_call: TRBJ1-2; v_call: TRBV5-1; clone_size: -; cdr3_nt: TGCGCCAGCAGCTTGGAACAGGGTGGTGGCGGCTACACCTTC; cdr3_aa: CASSLEQGGGGYTF
d_call: -; j_call: TRBJ1-3; v_call: TRBV20-1; clone_size: -; cdr3_nt: TGCAGTGCTAGAGTTGCCTCCCAGGGCTCTGGAAACACCATATATTTT; cdr3_aa: CSARVASQGSGNTIYF
d_call: -; j_call: TRBJ2-5; v_call: TRBV11-3; clone_size: -; cdr3_nt: TGTGCCAGCAGCACCTCCGACAGATTTCAAGAGACCCAGTACTTC; cdr3_aa: CASSTSDRFQETQYF
d_call: TRBD1; j_call: TRBJ2-1; v_call: TRBV28; clone_size: few; cdr3_nt: TGTGCCAGCAGTGTAACGGGGACAGGGTGGTATGAGCAGTTCTTC; cdr3_aa: CASSVTGTGWYEQFF
d_call: TRBD2; j_call: TRBJ2-1; v_call: TRBV27; clone_size: -; cdr3_nt: TGTGCCAGCAGTTATGGGACTCCGGGGGGTTATGAGCAGTTCTTC; cdr3_aa: CASSYGTPGGYEQFF
d_call: -; j_call: TRBJ1-1; v_call: TRBV4-3; clone_size: few; cdr3_nt: TGCGCCAGCAGCCAACTCTCTTATAGTAACACTGAAGCTTTCTTT; cdr3_aa: CASSQLSYSNTEAFF
d_call: TRBD1; j_call: TRBJ2-3; v_call: TRBV5-1; clone_size: -; cdr3_nt: TGCGCCAGCAGCGGAACAGGGGGTCCCACGGATACGCAGTATTTT; cdr3_aa: CASSGTGGPTDTQYF
d_call: TRBD2; j_call: TRBJ2-5; v_call: TRBV12-3/TRBV12-4; clone_size: few; cdr3_nt: TGTGCCAGCAGTCCTAGGGAGGGCTCCGGGGAGACCCAGTACTTC; cdr3_aa: CASSPREGSGETQYF
d_call: -; j_call: TRBJ2-1; v_call: TRBV20-1; clone_size: few; cdr3_nt: TGCAGTGCCACCCCGGGACACAATGAGCAGTTCTTC; cdr3_aa: CSATPGHNEQFF
d_call: -; j_call: TRBJ2-7; v_call: TRBV3-1; clone_size: -; cdr3_nt: TGTGCCAGCAGTCGTTACCGGGACCCCGTCGTCGCCGAGCAGTACTTC; cdr3_aa: CASSRYRDPVVAEQYF
d_call: -; j_call: TRBJ1-4; v_call: TRBV7-2; clone_size: few; cdr3_nt: TGTGCCAGCAGCTTATACCGAAATGAAAAACTGTTTTTT; cdr3_aa: CASSLYRNEKLFF
d_call: -; j_call: TRBJ2-5; v_call: TRBV2; clone_size: few; cdr3_nt: TGTGCCAGCAGTGACCCTCCGGAGACCCAGTACTTC; cdr3_aa: CASSDPPETQYF
d_call: -; j_call: TRBJ2-3; v_call: TRBV4-3; clone_size: -; cdr3_nt: TGCGCCAGCAGCCAAGAACTTCGTCAGCCCCAGTATTTT; cdr3_aa: CASSQELRQPQYF
d_call: -; j_call: TRBJ2-5; v_call: TRBV2; clone_size: few; cdr3_nt: TGTGCCAGCAGTGCTACTTGGGCGCTGACCCAGTACTTC; cdr3_aa: CASSATWALTQYF
d_call: -; j_call: TRBJ2-7; v_call: TRBV5-5; clone_size: -; cdr3_nt: TGTGCCAGCAGCTTGGGACAGGTTTACGAGCAGTACTTC; cdr3_aa: CASSLGQVYEQYF
d_call: -; j_call: TRBJ2-5; v_call: TRBV25-1; clone_size: -; cdr3_nt: TGTGCCAGCAGTGAAATCCCTGGTGAGGAGACCCAGTACTTC; cdr3_aa: CASSEIPGEETQYF
d_call: -; j_call: TRBJ2-7; v_call: TRBV2; clone_size: -; cdr3_nt: TGTGCCAGCAGTTTAGGGTCCCCAAACTACGAGCAGTACTTC; cdr3_aa: CASSLGSPNYEQYF
d_call: TRBD1; j_call: TRBJ2-3; v_call: TRBV18; clone_size: -; cdr3_nt: TGTGCCAGCTCGGCACGTTCCGGGACAGGGCGAACAGATACGCAGTATTTT; cdr3_aa: CASSARSGTGRTDTQYF
d_call: TRBD1; j_call: TRBJ2-3; v_call: TRBV20-1; clone_size: -; cdr3_nt: TGCAGTGCTAGTCTAGGGGGCAGTGGGACAGATACGCAGTATTTT; cdr3_aa: CSASLGGSGTDTQYF
d_call: TRBD1; j_call: TRBJ2-3; v_call: TRBV27; clone_size: -; cdr3_nt: TGTGCCAGCAGTGGGATAACAGGGGTGGATACGCAGTATTTT; cdr3_aa: CASSGITGVDTQYF
d_call: -; j_call: TRBJ2-3; v_call: TRBV7-6; clone_size: -; cdr3_nt: TGTGCCAGCAGTTCAGACCTGGTGGGGGCAGATACGCAGTATTTT; cdr3_aa: CASSSDLVGADTQYF
d_call: -; j_call: TRBJ2-3; v_call: TRBV28; clone_size: -; cdr3_nt: TGTGCCAGCAGTAACGTTACGTGGGCTAGCGAAGGCACAGATACGCAGTATTTT; cdr3_aa: CASSNVTWASEGTDTQYF
d_call: TRBD1; j_call: TRBJ2-7; v_call: TRBV23-1; clone_size: -; cdr3_nt: TGCGCCAGCAGTCAATCTCGGGCAGGGGGCTCGGGCGAGCAGTACTTC; cdr3_aa: CASSQSRAGGSGEQYF
d_call: -; j_call: TRBJ2-7; v_call: TRBV20-1; clone_size: few; cdr3_nt: TGCAGTGCTAGAGGAGGGGACTACGAGCAGTACTTC; cdr3_aa: CSARGGDYEQYF
d_call: -; j_call: TRBJ2-7; v_call: TRBV20-1; clone_size: -; cdr3_nt: TGCAGTGCCAGGGACCCCTTCTACGAGCAGTACTTC; cdr3_aa: CSARDPFYEQYF
d_call: -; j_call: TRBJ2-1; v_call: TRBV29-1; clone_size: -; cdr3_nt: TGCAGCGTTGAGCCTGTGGTTCAAGGATTTGCCTACAATGAGCAGTTCTTC; cdr3_aa: CSVEPVVQGFAYNEQFF
d_call: TRBD2; j_call: TRBJ2-5; v_call: TRBV27; clone_size: -; cdr3_nt: TGTGCCAGCAGACGGCTAGCGGGATTTCAAGAGACCCAGTACTTC; cdr3_aa: CASRRLAGFQETQYF
d_call: -; j_call: TRBJ2-1; v_call: TRBV7-9; clone_size: few; cdr3_nt: TGTGCCAGCAGCTTAGCGCTGGACAATGAGCAGTTCTTC; cdr3_aa: CASSLALDNEQFF
d_call: TRBD1; j_call: TRBJ2-1; v_call: TRBV7-7; clone_size: -; cdr3_nt: TGTGCTAGCAGCTTAGCGCCCGGGACAGGGACGAATGAGCAGCTCTTC; cdr3_aa: CASSLAPGTGTNEQLF
d_call: -; j_call: TRBJ2-2; v_call: TRBV6-6; clone_size: many; cdr3_nt: TGTGCCAGCAGTTGGACAGACACCGGGGAGCTGTTTTTT; cdr3_aa: CASSWTDTGELFF
d_call: -; j_call: TRBJ1-2; v_call: TRBV6-2/TRBV6-3; clone_size: few; cdr3_nt: TGTGCCAGCAGTTACTCACCCGTTCCATCGAACACCTTC; cdr3_aa: CASSYSPVPSNTF
d_call: -; j_call: TRBJ2-5; v_call: TRBV25-1; clone_size: -; cdr3_nt: TGTGCCAGCAGTGAAACTCTCCCCCAGGGAGGCGAGACCCAGTACTTC; cdr3_aa: CASSETLPQGGETQYF
d_call: -; j_call: TRBJ1-4; v_call: TRBV7-9; clone_size: -; cdr3_nt: TGTGCCAGCAGCTTAGGATGGGCCGGGGACACCAATGAAAAACTGTTTTTT; cdr3_aa: CASSLGWAGDTNEKLFF
d_call: -; j_call: TRBJ2-1; v_call: TRBV20-1; clone_size: few; cdr3_nt: TGCAGTGCTAGAGCAAGTTTGACAGGCAGAATACCGTCCTTTGAGCAGTTCTTC; cdr3_aa: CSARASLTGRIPSFEQFF
d_call: -; j_call: TRBJ1-6; v_call: TRBV7-2; clone_size: -; cdr3_nt: TGTGCCAGCAGCTTACTTGACAGTTCACCCCTCCACTTT; cdr3_aa: CASSLLDSSPLHF
d_call: TRBD2; j_call: TRBJ2-7; v_call: TRBV20-1; clone_size: -; cdr3_nt: TGCAGTGCTAGAGGTGGACTAGCGGGGGGACGCGAGCAGTACTTC; cdr3_aa: CSARGGLAGGREQYF
d_call: -; j_call: TRBJ2-3; v_call: TRBV5-1; clone_size: -; cdr3_nt: TGCGCCAGCAGCTTGGCCCTGGACGGATTCACAGATACGCAGTATTTT; cdr3_aa: CASSLALDGFTDTQYF
d_call: TRBD1; j_call: TRBJ1-1; v_call: TRBV13; clone_size: -; cdr3_nt: TGTGCCAGCAGCTTGGCCCCAGGGGGCTGGGACACTGAAGCTTTCTTT; cdr3_aa: CASSLAPGGWDTEAFF
d_call: -; j_call: TRBJ2-1; v_call: TRBV5-1; clone_size: -; cdr3_nt: TGCGCCAGCAGCTTGACGGGAGCGGGTAATGAGCAGTTCTTC; cdr3_aa: CASSLTGAGNEQFF
d_call: -; j_call: TRBJ2-7; v_call: TRBV11-2; clone_size: -; cdr3_nt: TGCGCCAGCAGCCGGTTTCAGAGCTCCTACGAGCAGCACTTC; cdr3_aa: CASSRFQSSYEQHF
d_call: -; j_call: TRBJ2-1; v_call: TRBV12-3/TRBV12-4; clone_size: -; cdr3_nt: TGTGCCAGCAGTCTACCGGTCGGGAATGAGCAGTTCTTC; cdr3_aa: CASSLPVGNEQFF
d_call: -; j_call: TRBJ1-1; v_call: TRBV15; clone_size: -; cdr3_nt: TGTGCCACCAGCAGAGTATCAGGTAGTCGGCTGGACACTGAAGCTTTCTTT; cdr3_aa: CATSRVSGSRLDTEAFF
d_call: -; j_call: TRBJ2-5; v_call: TRBV15; clone_size: few; cdr3_nt: TGTGCCACCAGCAGAGATCGGGGAACGGAGACCCAGTACTTC; cdr3_aa: CATSRDRGTETQYF
d_call: TRBD1; j_call: TRBJ2-7; v_call: TRBV29-1; clone_size: -; cdr3_nt: TGCAGCGTTGACAGGGGGCAGGGGTACGAGCAGTACTTC; cdr3_aa: CSVDRGQGYEQYF
d_call: TRBD1; j_call: TRBJ1-4; v_call: TRBV7-9; clone_size: -; cdr3_nt: TGTGCCAGCAGCCACGACAGGGGGGAAGAAAAACTGTTTTTT; cdr3_aa: CASSHDRGEEKLFF
d_call: TRBD2; j_call: TRBJ2-3; v_call: TRBV7-2; clone_size: -; cdr3_nt: TGTGCCAGCAGCTTAGGGACTAGCGGGGGGTTATGGGATACGCAGTATTTT; cdr3_aa: CASSLGTSGGLWDTQYF
d_call: -; j_call: TRBJ1-5; v_call: TRBV20-1; clone_size: -; cdr3_nt: TGCAGTGCTAGAGACCGAAGGGGGGGGAGCAATCAGCCCCAGCATTTT; cdr3_aa: CSARDRRGGSNQPQHF
d_call: -; j_call: TRBJ2-6; v_call: TRBV9; clone_size: -; cdr3_nt: TGTGCCAGCAGCAGACAGATCGGGTCTGGGGCCAACGTCCTGACTTTC; cdr3_aa: CASSRQIGSGANVLTF
d_call: -; j_call: TRBJ2-7; v_call: TRBV6-2/TRBV6-3; clone_size: many; cdr3_nt: TGTGCCAGCAGTTACTCGGAGCGGGCGGAGCAGTACTTC; cdr3_aa: CASSYSERAEQYF
d_call: -; j_call: TRBJ1-1; v_call: TRBV7-6; clone_size: -; cdr3_nt: TGTGCCAGCAGCTTTTCTGAGGGGGACACTGAAGCTTTCTTT; cdr3_aa: CASSFSEGDTEAFF
d_call: TRBD1; j_call: TRBJ1-2; v_call: TRBV5-6; clone_size: -; cdr3_nt: TGTGCCAGCAGCCGGGACAGGGGGGCAGAGGGCTACACCTTC; cdr3_aa: CASSRDRGAEGYTF
d_call: -; j_call: TRBJ1-4; v_call: TRBV15; clone_size: -; cdr3_nt: TGTGCCACCAGCGGAGTGTGGAACAAGGACCAACAACCCCTTGAAAAACTGTTTTTT; cdr3_aa: CATSGVWNKDQQPLEKLFF
d_call: -; j_call: TRBJ2-5; v_call: TRBV6-7; clone_size: once; cdr3_nt: TGTGCCAGCAGTTACGGGGTGATCCGCGAGACCCAGTACTTC; cdr3_aa: CASSYGVIRETQYF
d_call: -; j_call: TRBJ2-1; v_call: TRBV27; clone_size: -; cdr3_nt: TGTGCCAGCAGTTGGGCCCCCGGAGGTGACAATGAGCAGTTCTTC; cdr3_aa: CASSWAPGGDNEQFF
d_call: TRBD1; j_call: TRBJ1-5; v_call: TRBV27; clone_size: few; cdr3_nt: TGTGCCAGCAGTTCTGGACAGGGGAGACAGCCCCAGCATTTT; cdr3_aa: CASSSGQGRQPQHF
d_call: TRBD1; j_call: TRBJ2-1; v_call: TRBV10-3; clone_size: -; cdr3_nt: TGTGCCATAAAAGGACAGGTAGACAATGAGCAGTTCTTC; cdr3_aa: CAIKGQVDNEQFF
d_call: -; j_call: TRBJ2-5; v_call: TRBV4-2; clone_size: few; cdr3_nt: TGTGCCAGCAGAGACCGGGAGACCCAGTACTTC; cdr3_aa: CASRDRETQYF